These T cell receptor beta chains were read from a single sample in a study of CD8+ T cells in alopecia areata. Using immunoSEQ multiplex PCR, the repertoire was profiled, and TCRdb retains in-frame clones only, with some absent. The sample holds under 300,000 clones, around two thirds seen once. This sample comprised CD4+ T cells sorted from blood, obtained at week 0. These receptor sequences come from a human donor with alopecia areata. CDR3s include the opening cysteine and the closing phenylalanine or tryptophan. D genes are given only for firm matches. Only part of the rows carry a size: once, few, many, or a class if the clone is expanded.

D gene: TRBD1; V gene: TRBV5-6; J gene: TRBJ1-5; clone size: .; CDR3 DNA: TGTGCCAGCAGCTTGAGCCAGGGGGGTAGCAATCAGCCCCAGCATTTT; CDR3 protein: CASSLSQGGSNQPQHF
D gene: .; V gene: TRBV28; J gene: TRBJ2-3; clone size: .; CDR3 DNA: TGTGCCAGCAGTTTCGACGGACCCCTTAGCACAGATACGCAGTATTTT; CDR3 protein: CASSFDGPLSTDTQYF
D gene: TRBD1; V gene: TRBV5-1; J gene: TRBJ1-5; clone size: .; CDR3 DNA: TGCGCCAGCAGCTTGGGACAGGGGCTCGAGCCCCAGCATTTT; CDR3 protein: CASSLGQGLEPQHF
D gene: .; V gene: TRBV29-1; J gene: TRBJ2-3; clone size: few; CDR3 DNA: TGCAGCGTTGATTCGGGGGCAGATACGCAGTATTTT; CDR3 protein: CSVDSGADTQYF
D gene: TRBD1; V gene: TRBV6-6; J gene: TRBJ2-7; clone size: .; CDR3 DNA: TGTGCCAGCAGTTACCCCCGGGACAGGGGTTCCTACGAGCAGTACTTC; CDR3 protein: CASSYPRDRGSYEQYF
D gene: .; V gene: TRBV6-5; J gene: TRBJ2-7; clone size: .; CDR3 DNA: TGTGCCAGCAGTAATACGGGTTTAGGCCCTTACGAGCAGTACTTC; CDR3 protein: CASSNTGLGPYEQYF
D gene: .; V gene: TRBV5-1; J gene: TRBJ2-7; clone size: .; CDR3 DNA: TGCGCCAGCAGTTACGGTTCCTACGAGCAGTACTTC; CDR3 protein: CASSYGSYEQYF
D gene: .; V gene: TRBV29-1; J gene: TRBJ1-1; clone size: .; CDR3 DNA: TGCAGCGTTGTAAGGGATAGGGGGAACACTGAAGCTTTCTTT; CDR3 protein: CSVVRDRGNTEAFF
D gene: .; V gene: TRBV20-1; J gene: TRBJ2-5; clone size: .; CDR3 DNA: TGCAGTGTTGGGACCCAGTACTTC; CDR3 protein: CSVGTQYF
D gene: TRBD1; V gene: TRBV15; J gene: TRBJ2-7; clone size: .; CDR3 DNA: TGTGCCACCAGCAGACGAAACTCCGGGACAGTCTACGAGCAGTACTTC; CDR3 protein: CATSRRNSGTVYEQYF
D gene: .; V gene: TRBV29-1; J gene: TRBJ2-1; clone size: few; CDR3 DNA: TGCAGCGTAAGCAATGAGCAGTTCTTC; CDR3 protein: CSVSNEQFF
D gene: .; V gene: TRBV30; J gene: TRBJ2-7; clone size: .; CDR3 DNA: TGTGCCTGGAGTGGGTCCCTCCGAGGCGAGCAGTACTTC; CDR3 protein: CAWSGSLRGEQYF
D gene: .; V gene: TRBV7-9; J gene: TRBJ2-5; clone size: .; CDR3 DNA: TGTGCCAGCAGCTTCAGTCCGGGACAAGAGACCCAGTACTTC; CDR3 protein: CASSFSPGQETQYF
D gene: .; V gene: TRBV11-3; J gene: TRBJ2-7; clone size: once; CDR3 DNA: TGTGCCAGCAGCTTAGAGCCGGGTGGCTCCGAGCAGTACTTC; CDR3 protein: CASSLEPGGSEQYF
D gene: .; V gene: TRBV30; J gene: TRBJ2-5; clone size: once; CDR3 DNA: TGTGCCTGGAAGGGACTGGCGGGGACCCAGTACTTC; CDR3 protein: CAWKGLAGTQYF
D gene: .; V gene: TRBV25-1; J gene: TRBJ2-3; clone size: .; CDR3 DNA: TGTGCCAGCAGTGAGACCAGGGGTTCATTTAGCACAGATACGCAGTATTTT; CDR3 protein: CASSETRGSFSTDTQYF
D gene: .; V gene: TRBV11-3; J gene: TRBJ2-1; clone size: .; CDR3 DNA: TGTGCCAGCAGCTTATCGGGGAGCTCCTACAATGAGCAGTTCTTC; CDR3 protein: CASSLSGSSYNEQFF
D gene: .; V gene: TRBV29-1; J gene: TRBJ2-5; clone size: .; CDR3 DNA: TGCAGCGTAGGGGACCGCGCGACCCAGTACTTC; CDR3 protein: CSVGDRATQYF